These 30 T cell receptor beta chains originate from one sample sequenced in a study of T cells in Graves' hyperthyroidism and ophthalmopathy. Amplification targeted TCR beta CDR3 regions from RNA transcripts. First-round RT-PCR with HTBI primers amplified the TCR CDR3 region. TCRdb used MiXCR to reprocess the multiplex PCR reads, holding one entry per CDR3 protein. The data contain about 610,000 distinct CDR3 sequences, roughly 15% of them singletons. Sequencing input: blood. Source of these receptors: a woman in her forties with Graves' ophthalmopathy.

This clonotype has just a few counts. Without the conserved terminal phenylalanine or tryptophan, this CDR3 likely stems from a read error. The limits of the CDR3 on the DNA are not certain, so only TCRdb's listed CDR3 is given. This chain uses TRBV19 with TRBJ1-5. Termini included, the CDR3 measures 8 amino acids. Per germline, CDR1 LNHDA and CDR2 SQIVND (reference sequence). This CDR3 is CASTVFHL.

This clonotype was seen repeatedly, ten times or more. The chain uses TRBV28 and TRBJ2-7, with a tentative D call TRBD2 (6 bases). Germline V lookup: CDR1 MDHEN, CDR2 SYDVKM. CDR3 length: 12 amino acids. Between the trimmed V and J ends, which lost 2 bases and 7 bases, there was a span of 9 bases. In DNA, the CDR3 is TGTGCCAGCAGTTTACGCCGGGGGGAGCAGTACTTC. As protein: CASSLRRGEQYF.

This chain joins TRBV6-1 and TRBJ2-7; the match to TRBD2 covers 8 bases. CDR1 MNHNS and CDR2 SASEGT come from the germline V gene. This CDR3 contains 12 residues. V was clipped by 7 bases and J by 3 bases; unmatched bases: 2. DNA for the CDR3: TGTGCCAGCAAGGCGGGAGGCTACGAGCAGTACTTC. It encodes CASKAGGYEQYF.

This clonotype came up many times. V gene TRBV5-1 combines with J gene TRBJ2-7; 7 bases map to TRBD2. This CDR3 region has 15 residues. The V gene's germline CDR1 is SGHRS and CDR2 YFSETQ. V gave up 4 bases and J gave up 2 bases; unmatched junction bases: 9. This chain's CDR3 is CASSHQGGSAYEQYF. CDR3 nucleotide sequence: TGCGCCAGCAGCCATCAGGGAGGGTCGGCCTACGAGCAGTACTTC.

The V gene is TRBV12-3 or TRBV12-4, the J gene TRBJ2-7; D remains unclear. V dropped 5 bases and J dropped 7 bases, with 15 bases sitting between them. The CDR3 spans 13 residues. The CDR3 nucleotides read TGTGCCAGCAGTCAAGGCCTTAATACTGAGCAGTACTTC. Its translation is CASSQGLNTEQYF.

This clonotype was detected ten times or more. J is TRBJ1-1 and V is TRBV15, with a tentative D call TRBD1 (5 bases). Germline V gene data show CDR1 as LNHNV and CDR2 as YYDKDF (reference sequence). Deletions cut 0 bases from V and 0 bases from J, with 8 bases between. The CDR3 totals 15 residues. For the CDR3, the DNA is TGTGCCACCAGCAGAGATGGACAAGTGAACACTGAAGCTTTCTTT. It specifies CATSRDGQVNTEAFF. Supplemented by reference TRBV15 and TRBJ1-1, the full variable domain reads DAMVIQNPRYQVTQFGKPVTLSCSQTLNHNVMYWYQQKSSQAPKLLFHYYDKDFNNEADTPDNFQSRRPNTSFCFLDIRSPGLGDTAMYLCATSRDGQVNTEAFFGQGTRLTVV.

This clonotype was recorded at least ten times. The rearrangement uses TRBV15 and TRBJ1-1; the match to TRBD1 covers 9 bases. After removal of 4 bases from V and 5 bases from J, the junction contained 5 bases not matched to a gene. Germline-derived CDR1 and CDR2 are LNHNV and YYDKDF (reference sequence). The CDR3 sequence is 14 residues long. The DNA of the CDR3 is TGTGCCACCAGCACCGGGACAGGGAGGACTGAAGCTTTCTTT. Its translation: CATSTGTGRTEAFF.

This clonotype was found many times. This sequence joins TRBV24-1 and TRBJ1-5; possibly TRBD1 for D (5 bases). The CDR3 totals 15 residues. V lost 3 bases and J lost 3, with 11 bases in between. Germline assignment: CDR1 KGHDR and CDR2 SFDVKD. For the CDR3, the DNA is TGTGCCACCAGTGATAACCAGGGAATCAATCAGCCCCAGCATTTT. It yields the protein CATSDNQGINQPQHF.

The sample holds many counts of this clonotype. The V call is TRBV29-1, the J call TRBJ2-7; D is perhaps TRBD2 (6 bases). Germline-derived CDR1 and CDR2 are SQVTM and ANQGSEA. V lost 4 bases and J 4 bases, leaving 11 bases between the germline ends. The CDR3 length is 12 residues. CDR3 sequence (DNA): TGCAGCGTTGCCAGGGAGGCGTACGAGCAGTACTTC. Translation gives CSVAREAYEQYF.

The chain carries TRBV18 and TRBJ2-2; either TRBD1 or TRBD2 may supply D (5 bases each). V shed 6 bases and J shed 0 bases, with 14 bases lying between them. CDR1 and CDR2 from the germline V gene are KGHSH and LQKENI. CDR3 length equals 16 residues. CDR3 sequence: CASSPIGTANTGELFF. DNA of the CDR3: TGTGCCAGCTCCCCCATAGGGACCGCGAACACCGGGGAGCTGTTTTTT. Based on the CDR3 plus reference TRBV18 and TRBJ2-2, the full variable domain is NAGVMQNPRHLVRRRGQEARLRCSPMKGHSHVYWYRQLPEEGLKFMVYLQKENIIDESGMPKERFSAEFPKEGPSILRIQQVVRGDSAAYFCASSPIGTANTGELFFGEGSRLTVL.

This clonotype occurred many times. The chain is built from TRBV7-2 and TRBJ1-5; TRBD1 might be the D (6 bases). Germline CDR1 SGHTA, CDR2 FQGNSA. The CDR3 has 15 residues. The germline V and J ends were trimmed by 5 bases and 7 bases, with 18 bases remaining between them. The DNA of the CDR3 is TGTGCCAGCAGCGCTGACAGGTCGGCGGGGCAGCCCCAGCATTTT. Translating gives CASSADRSAGQPQHF.

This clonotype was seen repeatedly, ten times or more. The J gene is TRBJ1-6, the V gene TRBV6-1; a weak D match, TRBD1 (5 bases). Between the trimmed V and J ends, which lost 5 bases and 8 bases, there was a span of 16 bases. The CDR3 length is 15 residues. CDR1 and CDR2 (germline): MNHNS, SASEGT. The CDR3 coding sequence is TGTGCCAGCAGTACGGGCAGGGCGAGGGATTCACCCCTCCACTTT. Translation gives CASSTGRARDSPLHF.

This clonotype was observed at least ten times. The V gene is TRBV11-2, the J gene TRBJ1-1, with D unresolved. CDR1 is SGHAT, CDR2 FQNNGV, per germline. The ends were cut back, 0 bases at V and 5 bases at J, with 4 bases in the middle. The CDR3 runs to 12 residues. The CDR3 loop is CASSLDLTEAFF. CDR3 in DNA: TGTGCCAGCAGCTTAGACCTAACTGAAGCTTTCTTT.

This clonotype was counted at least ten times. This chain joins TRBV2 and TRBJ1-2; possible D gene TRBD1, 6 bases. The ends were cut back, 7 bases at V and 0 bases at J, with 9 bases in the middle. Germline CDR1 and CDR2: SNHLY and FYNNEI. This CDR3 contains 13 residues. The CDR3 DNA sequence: TGTGCCAGCAACGGACAGACTAACTATGGCTACACCTTC. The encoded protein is CASNGQTNYGYTF.

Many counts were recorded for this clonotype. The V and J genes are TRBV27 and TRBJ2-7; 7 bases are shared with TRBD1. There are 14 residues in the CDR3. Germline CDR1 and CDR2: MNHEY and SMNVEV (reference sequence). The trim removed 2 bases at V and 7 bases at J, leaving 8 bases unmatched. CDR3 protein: CASSLQDREWEQYF. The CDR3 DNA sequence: TGTGCCAGCAGTTTACAAGACAGGGAGTGGGAGCAGTACTTC.

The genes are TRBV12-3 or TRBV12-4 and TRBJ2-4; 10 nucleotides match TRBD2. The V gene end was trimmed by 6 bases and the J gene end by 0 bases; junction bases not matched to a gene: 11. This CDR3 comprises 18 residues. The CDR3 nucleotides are TGTGCCAGCAGCCCAAGCGGGAGGGAGAGACTAGCCAAAAACATTCAGTACTTC. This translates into CASSPSGRERLAKNIQYF.

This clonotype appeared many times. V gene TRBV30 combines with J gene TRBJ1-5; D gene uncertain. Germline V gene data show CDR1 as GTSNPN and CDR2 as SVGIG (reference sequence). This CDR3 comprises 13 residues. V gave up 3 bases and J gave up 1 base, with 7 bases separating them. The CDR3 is CAWSAESNQPQHF. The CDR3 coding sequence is TGTGCCTGGAGCGCGGAAAGCAATCAGCCCCAGCATTTT.

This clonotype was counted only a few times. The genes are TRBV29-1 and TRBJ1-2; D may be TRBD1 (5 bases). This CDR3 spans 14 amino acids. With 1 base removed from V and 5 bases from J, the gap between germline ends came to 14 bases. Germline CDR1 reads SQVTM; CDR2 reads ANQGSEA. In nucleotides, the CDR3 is TGCAGCGTTGAAGGGGGACCAGGAACTTATGGCTACACCTTC. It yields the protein CSVEGGPGTYGYTF.

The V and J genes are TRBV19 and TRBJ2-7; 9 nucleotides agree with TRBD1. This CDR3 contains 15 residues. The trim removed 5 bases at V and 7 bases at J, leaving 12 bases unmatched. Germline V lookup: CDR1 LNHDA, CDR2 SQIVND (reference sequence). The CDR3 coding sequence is TGTGCCAGTAGTCCCCGGGGGACAGGGAAAGAGGAGCAGTACTTC. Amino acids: CASSPRGTGKEEQYF. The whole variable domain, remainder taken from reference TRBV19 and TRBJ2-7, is DGGITQSPKYLFRKEGQNVTLSCEQNLNHDAMYWYRQDPGQGLRLIYYSQIVNDFQKGDIAEGYSVSREKKESFPLTVTSAQKNPTAFYLCASSPRGTGKEEQYFGPGTRLTVT.

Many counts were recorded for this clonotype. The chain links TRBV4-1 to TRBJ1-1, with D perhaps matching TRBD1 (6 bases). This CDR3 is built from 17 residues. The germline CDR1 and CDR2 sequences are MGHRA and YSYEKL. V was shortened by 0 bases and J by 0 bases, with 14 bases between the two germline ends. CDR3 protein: CASSQDPSGQMNTEAFF. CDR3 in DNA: TGCGCCAGCAGCCAAGATCCGTCAGGACAGATGAACACTGAAGCTTTCTTT.

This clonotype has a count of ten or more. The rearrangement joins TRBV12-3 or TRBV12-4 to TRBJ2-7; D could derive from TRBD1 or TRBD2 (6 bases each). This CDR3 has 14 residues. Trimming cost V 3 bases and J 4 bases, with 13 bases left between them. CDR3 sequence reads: CASSFQQGGYEQYF. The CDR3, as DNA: TGTGCCAGCAGTTTCCAACAGGGAGGTTACGAGCAGTACTTC.

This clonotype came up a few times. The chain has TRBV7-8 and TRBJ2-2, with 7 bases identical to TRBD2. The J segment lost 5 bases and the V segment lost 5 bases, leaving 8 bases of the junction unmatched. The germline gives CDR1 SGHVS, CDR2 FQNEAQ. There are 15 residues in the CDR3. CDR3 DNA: TGTGCCAGCAGCCCTAACGGGAGGATTACCGGGGAGCTGTTTTTT. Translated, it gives CASSPNGRITGELFF.

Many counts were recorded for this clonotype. This CDR3 reads CASSSGSMGSRSGNTIYF. The CDR3, as DNA: TGTGCCAGCAGCTCAGGGAGTATGGGCAGCCGCTCTGGAAACACCATATATTTT. This chain uses TRBV28 with TRBJ1-3; D is possibly TRBD1 (5 bases). This CDR3 spans 18 amino acids. Trimming pared 6 bases from V and 0 bases from J, leaving 21 bases between. Germline CDR1 MDHEN, CDR2 SYDVKM.

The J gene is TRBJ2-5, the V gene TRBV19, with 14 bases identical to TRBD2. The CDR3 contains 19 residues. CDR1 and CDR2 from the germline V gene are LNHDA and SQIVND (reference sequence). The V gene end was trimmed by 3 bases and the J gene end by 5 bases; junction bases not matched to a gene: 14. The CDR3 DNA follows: TGTGCCAGTAGTATTCGCTCCGGGACTAGCGGGAGATCTGGGGAGACCCAGTACTTC. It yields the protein CASSIRSGTSGRSGETQYF.

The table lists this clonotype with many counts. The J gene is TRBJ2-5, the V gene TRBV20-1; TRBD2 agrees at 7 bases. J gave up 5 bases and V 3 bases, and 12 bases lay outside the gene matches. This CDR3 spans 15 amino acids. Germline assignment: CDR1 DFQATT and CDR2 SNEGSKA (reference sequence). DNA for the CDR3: TGCAGTGCTAGTACGTGGGAGGGCTTCGAGGAGACCCAGTACTTC. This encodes CSASTWEGFEETQYF.

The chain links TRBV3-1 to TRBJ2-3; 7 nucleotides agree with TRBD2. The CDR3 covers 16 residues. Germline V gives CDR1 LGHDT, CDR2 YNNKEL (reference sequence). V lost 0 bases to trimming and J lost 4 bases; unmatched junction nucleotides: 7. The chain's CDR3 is CASSQDFGGSADTQYF. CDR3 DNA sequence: TGTGCCAGCAGCCAAGACTTTGGCGGGAGCGCAGATACGCAGTATTTT.

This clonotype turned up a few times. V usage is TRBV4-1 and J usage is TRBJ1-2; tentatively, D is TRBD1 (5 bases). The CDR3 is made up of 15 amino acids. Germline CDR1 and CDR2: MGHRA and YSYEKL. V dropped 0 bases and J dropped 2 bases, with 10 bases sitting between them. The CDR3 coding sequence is TGCGCCAGCAGCCAAGAGGGACTGGGGAACTATGGCTACACCTTC. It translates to CASSQEGLGNYGYTF.

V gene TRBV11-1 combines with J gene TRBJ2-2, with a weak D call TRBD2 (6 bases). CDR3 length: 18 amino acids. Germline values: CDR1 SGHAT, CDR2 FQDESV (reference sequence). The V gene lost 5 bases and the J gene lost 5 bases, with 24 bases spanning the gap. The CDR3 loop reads CASSRVSSGAYGTGELFF. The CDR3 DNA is TGTGCCAGCAGCCGCGTTTCATCGGGAGCGTATGGAACCGGGGAGCTGTTTTTT.

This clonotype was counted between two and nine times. This CDR3 is CASSLEGEGGYTF. Here the CDR3 DNA reads TGTGCCAGCAGCTTAGAGGGGGAAGGGGGCTACACCTTC. The V gene is TRBV7-2, the J gene TRBJ1-2; tentatively, D is TRBD1 (6 bases). Germline V gives CDR1 SGHTA, CDR2 FQGNSA. Trimming removed 1 base at V and 8 bases at J, with 11 bases between. There are 13 residues in the CDR3.

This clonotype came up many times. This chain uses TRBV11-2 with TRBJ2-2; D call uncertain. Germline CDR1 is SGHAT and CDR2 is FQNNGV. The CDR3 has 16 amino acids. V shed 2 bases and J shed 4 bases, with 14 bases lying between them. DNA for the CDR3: TGTGCCAGCAGCTTACGGAGTAGCCTGGGCACCGGGGAGCTGTTTTTT. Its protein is CASSLRSSLGTGELFF.